These 24 T cell receptor beta chains originate from one sample sequenced in a study of shared clonotypes between healthy human individuals. The table came from immunoSEQ multiplex PCR; TCRdb's copy has only in-frame clones and leaves some out. The sample holds 800,000 to 1,200,000 clones, more than 75% seen once. The sample was memory CD4+ T cells from PBMCs. Subset reported: CD45RA-negative fraction. The receptors here all came from a man between 18 and 29 years old in good health. Some clones in this sample may be carry-over from other donors' samples.

V and J are TRBV7-9 and TRBJ2-4, with D unclear. The CDR3 totals 13 residues. Germline V gives CDR1 SEHNR, CDR2 FQNEAQ (reference sequence). V lost 1 base and J 4 bases, leaving 5 bases between the germline ends. The CDR3 DNA reads TGTGCCAGCAGCTTAGGCGGTAAAAACATTCAGTACTTC. This sequence encodes CASSLGGKNIQYF.

In DNA form, the CDR3 reads TGTGCCAGCGCTATACTAGCGTTATCCTACGAGCAGTACTTC. Encoded protein: CASAILALSYEQYF. The chain employs TRBV7-2 and TRBJ2-7; 7 nucleotides agree with TRBD2. V was pared by 8 bases and J by 1 base, with 8 bases of the junction left unmatched. The V gene's germline CDR1 is SGHTA and CDR2 FQGNSA. The CDR3 totals 14 residues.

The chain couples TRBV18 to TRBJ1-1; D may be TRBD1 (5 bases). Trimming stripped 2 bases from V and 3 bases from J, with 16 bases between. The CDR3 covers 16 residues. Germline V lookup: CDR1 KGHSH, CDR2 LQKENI. The CDR3 is CASSPRTLGGDTEAFF. Written as DNA, the CDR3 is TGTGCCAGCTCACCAAGGACTCTTGGGGGGGACACTGAAGCTTTCTTT.

This sequence joins TRBV27 and TRBJ2-5; 7 positions match TRBD2. With 3 bases clipped from V and 4 bases from J, the junction kept 8 bases outside the gene matches. The CDR3 runs to 15 residues. Germline lookup yields CDR1 MNHEY and CDR2 SMNVEV (reference sequence). CDR3 DNA sequence: TGTGCCAGCAGTTTCAGGGCTAGCGGTCCAGAGACCCAGTACTTC. Its protein product is CASSFRASGPETQYF.

This clone was recorded only once. For the CDR3, the DNA is TGTGCCAGCAGCCAGCGAAACAGGGAATATGAGCAGTTCTTC. Its protein is CASSQRNREYEQFF. The rearrangement uses TRBV14 and TRBJ2-1, with D maybe TRBD1 (6 bases). Trimming cost V 3 bases and J 8 bases, with 14 bases left between them. This CDR3 contains 14 residues. Germline V gene sequence: CDR1 SGHDN, CDR2 FVKESK.

V is TRBV9 and J is TRBJ2-7; TRBD1 might be the D (5 bases). Trimming left V 7 bases short and J 6 bases short, with 11 bases between. The germline V gene encodes CDR1 SGDLS and CDR2 YYNGEE. CDR3 length: 11 residues. CDR3 bases: TGTGCCAGCGGGGCCCACGGCGAGCAGTACTTC. Translation gives CASGAHGEQYF. The whole variable domain, remainder taken from reference TRBV9 and TRBJ2-7, is DSGVTQTPKHLITATGQRVTLRCSPRSGDLSVYWYQQSLDQGLQFLIQYYNGEERAKGNILERFSAQQFPDLHSELNLSSLELGDSALYFCASGAHGEQYFGPGTRLTVT.

This sequence joins TRBV6-5 and TRBJ1-2; unclear D gene. The CDR3 contains 16 residues. The germline V and J ends were trimmed by 2 bases and 5 bases, with 18 bases remaining between them. CDR1 and CDR2 from the germline V gene are MNHEY and SVGAGI. The CDR3 is CASSYIGNRPIYGYTF. The CDR3, as DNA: TGTGCCAGCAGTTACATCGGGAATCGGCCAATTTATGGCTACACCTTC.

In its sample, this clone was seen once. The chain has TRBV2 and TRBJ2-3, with D unresolved. Trimming shortened V by 2 bases and J by 5 bases, and 14 bases separated the two germline ends. Germline loops: CDR1 SNHLY, CDR2 FYNNEI. The length of the CDR3 is 15 residues. CDR3 sequence reads: CASSEFRPPLDTQYF. The DNA of the CDR3 is TGTGCCAGCAGTGAATTTCGGCCCCCGTTAGATACGCAGTATTTT.

The chain uses TRBV6-1 and TRBJ2-7; D might be TRBD2 (6 bases). V gave up 1 base and J gave up 4 bases, with 14 bases separating them. Germline V gene sequence: CDR1 MNHNS, CDR2 SASEGT. The CDR3 is made up of 15 amino acids. The CDR3: CASSEGAGSLYEQYF. The CDR3 coding sequence is TGTGCCAGCAGTGAAGGTGCGGGGTCGCTTTACGAGCAGTACTTC.

The V and J genes are TRBV6-1 and TRBJ1-3; weak D call: TRBD1 (5 bases). The CDR3 sequence is 16 residues long. Trimming stripped 1 base from V and 0 bases from J, with 10 bases between. Germline CDR1 reads MNHNS; CDR2 reads SASEGT. Here the CDR3 DNA reads TGTGCCAGCAGTGAAGGAGGGGCGTACTCTGGAAACACCATATATTTT. This codes for CASSEGGAYSGNTIYF.

Concerning this clone: Other DNA sequences in this specimen translate into the identical CDR3. The rearrangement uses TRBV28 and TRBJ2-7; D is unresolved. CDR3 length equals 12 residues. The ends were cut back, 4 bases at V and 3 bases at J, with 7 bases in the middle. Germline CDR1 reads MDHEN; CDR2 reads SYDVKM. The DNA of the CDR3 is TGTGCCAGCAGTTCCCTGTTCTACGAGCAGTACTTC. It yields the protein CASSSLFYEQYF.

This sequence joins TRBV9 and TRBJ1-3; a weak D match, TRBD1 (5 bases). V gave up 3 bases and J gave up 1 base, with 11 bases separating them. The length of the CDR3 is 15 residues. CDR1 SGDLS and CDR2 YYNGEE come from the germline V gene. The CDR3 DNA reads as TGTGCCAGCAGCGAAGACGGGGCTTCTGGAAACACCATATATTTT. Translating it yields CASSEDGASGNTIYF.

This clone was seen just once. The rearrangement links TRBV7-8 to TRBJ1-2; D remains unclear. CDR3 length equals 15 residues. The ends were cut back, 3 bases at V and 6 bases at J, with 17 bases in the middle. CDR1 is SGHVS, CDR2 FQNEAQ, per germline. CDR3 sequence: CASSLSWDAANGYTF. CDR3 coding DNA: TGTGCCAGCAGCTTGTCCTGGGATGCCGCAAATGGCTACACCTTC.

The chain combines TRBV27 with TRBJ2-1, with D perhaps TRBD2 (6 bases). This CDR3 comprises 14 residues. CDR1 MNHEY and CDR2 SMNVEV come from the germline V gene (reference sequence). Trimming shortened V by 7 bases and J by 10 bases, and 20 bases separated the two germline ends. The CDR3 DNA is TGTGCCAGCACTCCGGGACTCCGAAGAACGGAGCAGTTCTTC. Translated, it gives CASTPGLRRTEQFF.

The V gene is TRBV30, the J gene TRBJ2-5; the match to TRBD2 covers 12 bases. CDR3 length: 15 amino acids. The ends lost 5 bases at V and 5 bases at J; junction bases unmatched: 9. Germline loops: CDR1 GTSNPN, CDR2 SVGIG (reference sequence). The chain's CDR3 is CAWATTSGSWETQYF. The CDR3 region has the DNA TGTGCCTGGGCGACGACTAGCGGGAGTTGGGAGACCCAGTACTTC.

V gene TRBV30 combines with J gene TRBJ2-2; D gene uncertain. Trimming stripped 0 bases from V and 1 base from J, with 12 bases between. The CDR3 spans 16 residues. The germline V gene encodes CDR1 GTSNPN and CDR2 SVGIG (reference sequence). The CDR3 DNA reads TGTGCCTGGAGTGTAATTAGGCTAGGGAACACCGGGGAGCTGTTTTTT. It is translated as CAWSVIRLGNTGELFF.

J is TRBJ2-5 and V is TRBV11-2; 8 bases are shared with TRBD1. Germline lookup yields CDR1 SGHAT and CDR2 FQNNGV. This CDR3 is 15 amino acids long. V lost 6 bases to trimming and J lost 1 base; unmatched junction nucleotides: 7. The CDR3 protein is CASSPYTGGQETQYF. CDR3 DNA sequence: TGTGCCAGCAGTCCGTACACAGGGGGCCAAGAGACCCAGTACTTC.

The genes are TRBV6-6 and TRBJ2-7; 7 nucleotides line up with TRBD2. V was pared by 6 bases and J by 3 bases, with 11 bases of the junction left unmatched. Germline CDR1 MNHNY, CDR2 SVGAGI (reference sequence). This CDR3 has 15 amino acids. CDR3 residues: CASRNGAGANYEQYF. The CDR3 region has the DNA TGTGCCAGCAGAAACGGGGCGGGAGCCAACTACGAGCAGTACTTC.

J is TRBJ2-4 and V is TRBV4-3, with 7 positions matching TRBD1. This CDR3 is built from 17 residues. V was clipped by 0 bases and J by 7 bases; unmatched bases: 12. CDR1 and CDR2 from the germline V gene are LGHNA and YSLEER. This CDR3 reads CASSQEAFRQGKNIQYF. The CDR3 DNA reads TGCGCCAGCAGCCAAGAAGCATTTCGACAGGGTAAGAACATTCAGTACTTC.

This clone has only a few counts. The chain combines TRBV18 with TRBJ2-3; D uncertain. Germline values: CDR1 KGHSH, CDR2 LQKENI. The CDR3 is made up of 13 amino acids. V shed 1 base and J shed 4 bases, with 6 bases lying between them. This chain's CDR3 is CASSPRTPDTQYF. DNA for the CDR3: TGTGCCAGCTCACCACGGACCCCAGATACGCAGTATTTT.

The chain uses TRBV19 and TRBJ2-3; 7 bases are shared with TRBD1. CDR1 LNHDA and CDR2 SQIVND come from the germline V gene (reference sequence). The J segment lost 9 bases and the V segment lost 1 base, leaving 16 bases of the junction unmatched. This CDR3 spans 17 amino acids. This chain's CDR3 is CASSIARTGAVVRTQYF. The CDR3 nucleotides are TGTGCCAGTAGTATAGCCCGGACAGGAGCTGTCGTGAGGACGCAGTATTTT.

This clone is a singleton in its sample. V usage is TRBV6-5 and J usage is TRBJ2-7, with 10 nucleotides matching TRBD2. This CDR3 spans 13 amino acids. The germline V gene has CDR1 MNHEY and CDR2 SVGAGI. V gave up 11 bases and J gave up 4 bases; unmatched junction bases: 8. CDR3 DNA sequence: TGTGCCGAAGGGGCTAGCGGGAGTTACGAGCAGTACTTC. Amino acids: CAEGASGSYEQYF.

The chain combines TRBV29-1 with TRBJ1-1; D not certain. The V and J ends lost 6 bases and 3 bases respectively, with 11 bases between them. Germline V gene data show CDR1 as SQVTM and CDR2 as ANQGSEA. CDR3 length: 12 amino acids. This CDR3 reads CSVWEGHTEAFF. The CDR3 DNA follows: TGCAGCGTCTGGGAAGGGCACACTGAAGCTTTCTTT.

This chain uses TRBV7-8 with TRBJ1-5; D is uncertain. CDR3 length: 12 residues. CDR1 and CDR2 from the germline V gene are SGHVS and FQNEAQ. V was trimmed by 5 bases and J by 3 bases, leaving 5 bases between them. The CDR3 region is CASSADNQPQHF. The CDR3 DNA reads TGTGCCAGCAGCGCGGACAATCAGCCCCAGCATTTT.